The 10 T cell receptor beta chains in this list originate from one sample, sequenced in a study of CD8 T cells in Susac syndrome. Reverse transcription of about 0.45 to 1 ug RNA was performed with random hexamers. TCRdb analysed the immunoSEQ multiplex PCR reads with MiXCR anew, one entry per CDR3 protein. The profile shows over 150,000 distinct CDR3 sequences, about 96% of them singletons. The sample comprised CD4+ T cells from PBMCs. The receptor source for this set is a human donor with Susac syndrome.

This clonotype came up a few times. The rearrangement links TRBV14 to TRBJ2-7; D remains ambiguous. From germline, CDR1 is SGHDN and CDR2 FVKESK. There are 12 residues in the CDR3. V was trimmed by 4 bases and J by 2 bases, leaving 6 bases between them. The CDR3, as DNA: TGTGCCAGCAGCCGAGGACCCTACGAGCAGTACTTC. Amino acid sequence: CASSRGPYEQYF.

This clonotype was counted only a few times. The rearrangement joins TRBV11-3 to TRBJ2-2; weak D call: TRBD2 (5 bases). Germline V gene lookup returns CDR1 SGHNT and CDR2 YENEEA. The CDR3 sequence is 15 residues long. V lost 3 bases to trimming and J lost 1 base, with 9 bases between them. The CDR3 sequence: CASSFGRGNTGELFF. The CDR3 region has the DNA TGTGCCAGCAGCTTCGGCCGGGGGAACACCGGGGAGCTGTTTTTT.

This chain connects TRBV25-1 to TRBJ2-5; D is ambiguous. This CDR3 contains 12 residues. The germline gives CDR1 MGHDK, CDR2 SYGVNS. Between the trimmed V and J ends, which lost 2 bases and 5 bases, there was a span of 6 bases. Here the CDR3 reads CASSERFETQYF. The CDR3 DNA is TGTGCCAGCAGTGAACGTTTTGAGACCCAGTACTTC.

This clonotype was observed once. The chain uses TRBV15 and TRBJ2-1; no firm D call. Between the trimmed V and J ends, which lost 0 bases and 9 bases, there was a span of 18 bases. The CDR3 runs 16 residues. The germline V gene has CDR1 LNHNV and CDR2 YYDKDF (reference sequence). In DNA, the CDR3 is TGTGCCACCAGCAGAGATTATGGGTTTGAGTCCCGTGAGCAGTTCTTC. As protein: CATSRDYGFESREQFF.

J is TRBJ2-7 and V is TRBV20-1, with TRBD1 as a possible D gene (5 bases). Trimming removed 3 bases at V and 5 bases at J, with 11 bases between. CDR3 length equals 12 residues. Germline CDR1 is DFQATT and CDR2 is SNEGSKA (reference sequence). The CDR3 bases are TGCAGTGCTAGTAGACAGAACCACGAGCAGTACGTC. Translating it yields CSASRQNHEQYV.

The genes are TRBV7-3 and TRBJ2-1; TRBD2 matches 7 bases. The germline gives CDR1 SGHTA, CDR2 FQGTGA. This CDR3 has 15 amino acids. Trimming cost V 5 bases and J 2 bases; bases outside gene matches: 6. CDR3 amino acids: CASSPAGLPYNEQFF. The CDR3 region has the DNA TGTGCCAGCAGCCCAGCGGGACTACCCTACAATGAGCAGTTCTTC.

V is TRBV29-1 and J is TRBJ2-5; D remains ambiguous. This CDR3 is built from 13 residues. Germline CDR1 SQVTM, CDR2 ANQGSEA. V lost 1 base and J lost 0, with 6 bases in between. The chain's CDR3 is CSVEAHYQETQYF. CDR3 nucleotide sequence: TGCAGCGTTGAAGCACATTACCAAGAGACCCAGTACTTC.

The chain uses TRBV20-1 and TRBJ2-1, with 9 bases matching TRBD2. Germline V CDR1 and CDR2: DFQATT, SNEGSKA (reference sequence). The CDR3 is 13 amino acids. CDR3 protein: CSHRGGRVSEQFF. The CDR3 DNA reads as TGCAGCCATAGAGGCGGGAGGGTGAGTGAGCAGTTCTTC.

V usage is TRBV29-1 and J usage is TRBJ1-5; the D gene is possibly TRBD1 (6 bases). This CDR3 has 13 residues. Germline V lookup: CDR1 SQVTM, CDR2 ANQGSEA. V gave up 6 bases and J gave up 6 bases, with 15 bases separating them. The CDR3 DNA sequence: TGCAGCGTCATCAGGGGCGAGGGTCAGCCCCAGCATTTT. Translation: CSVIRGEGQPQHF.

The V and J genes are TRBV9 and TRBJ1-2; D is uncertain. CDR3 length equals 12 residues. In germline, CDR1 is SGDLS, CDR2 YYNGEE. Deletions cut 3 bases from V and 5 bases from J, with 8 bases between. The CDR3: CASSEDGYGYTF. The CDR3 DNA follows: TGTGCCAGCAGCGAGGACGGATATGGCTACACCTTC.